Listed here are 27 T cell receptor beta chains from one sample, sequenced in a study of cytomegalovirus exposure and HLA in healthy donors. The PCR made use of 60 Vbeta and 13 Jbeta primers. This table comes from immunoSEQ multiplex PCR, and its TCRdb copy is limited to in-frame clones, with some not included. The data show 140,000 to 150,000 clones, roughly 10% seen once. Source material: PBMCs. Receptor source: a man aged 50-60 years in good health and CMV-seronegative.

The genes are TRBV12-2 and TRBJ2-6; the D call in the table, TRBD2, was not verified against the DNA. TRBV12-2 is a known pseudogene. CDR3 size: 17 residues. CDR3 protein: CASRSLGRESGANVLTF. CDR3 in DNA: TGTGCAAGTCGCTCCCTTGGGCGGGAGTCCGGGGCCAACGTCCTGACTTTC.

This clone was seen a handful of times. Other nucleotide sequences in the sample specify the same CDR3. The chain recombines TRBV7-6 with TRBJ1-1; TRBD1 matches 7 bases. CDR3 length equals 13 residues. V trimming: 1 base; J trimming: 8 bases; junction bases outside the gene matches: 4. CDR1 and CDR2 from the germline V gene are SGHVS and FNYEAQ. The CDR3 bases are TGTGCCAGCAGCTTAGTCAGACAGGGAGAAGCTTTCTTT. It encodes CASSLVRQGEAFF.

The CDR3 DNA reads as TGTGCCAGCAGTGTTGGGACAGGGGACTCCGAGCAGTACTTC. Protein: CASSVGTGDSEQYF. The chain uses TRBV6-1 and TRBJ2-7, with 10 bases that match TRBD1. V lost 4 bases, J lost 6 bases, and 6 bases stayed unmatched. Looked up from germline, CDR1 is MNHNS and CDR2 is SASEGT. The CDR3 is 14 amino acids.

The chain has TRBV29-1 and TRBJ1-1, with D tentatively TRBD1 (5 bases). The CDR3 is made up of 15 amino acids. CDR1 is SQVTM, CDR2 ANQGSEA, per germline. V was trimmed by 4 bases and J by 8 bases, leaving 23 bases between them. The CDR3 coding sequence is TGCAGCGTTGGGGAAGGGGAAGGAACTCACAGGGAAGCTTTCTTT. It encodes CSVGEGEGTHREAFF.

This clone has more than one count but fewer than ten. The chain recombines TRBV6-4 with TRBJ2-3; the match to TRBD2 covers 7 bases. The CDR3 sequence is 16 residues long. V lost 0 bases, J lost 2 bases, and 5 bases stayed unmatched. Germline CDR1 is MRHNA and CDR2 is SNTAGT. The CDR3 DNA sequence: TGTGCCAGCAGTGACTCTGGGGGAGGGACCACAGATACGCAGTATTTT. Protein product: CASSDSGGGTTDTQYF.

This clone was observed a few times. As DNA, the CDR3 is TGTGCCAGCAGCTTGAGAGCTAGCGGGATGTACCAAGAGACCCAGTACTTC. Translating it yields CASSLRASGMYQETQYF. V usage is TRBV7-9 and J usage is TRBJ2-5; TRBD2 aligns across 9 bases. The V gene end was trimmed by 3 bases and the J gene end by 0 bases; junction bases not matched to a gene: 8. The germline CDR1 and CDR2 sequences are SEHNR and FQNEAQ (reference sequence). CDR3 length equals 17 residues.

The genes are TRBV28 and TRBJ2-7; 7 bases are shared with TRBD2. The J segment lost 2 bases and the V segment lost 7 bases, leaving 5 bases of the junction unmatched. Per germline, CDR1 MDHEN and CDR2 SYDVKM. The CDR3 has 13 amino acids. CDR3 nucleotide sequence: TGTGCCAGCACAACTAGCGCTCCCTACGAGCAGTACTTC. This gives the protein CASTTSAPYEQYF.

The table lists this clone with a few counts. V is TRBV4-2 and J is TRBJ2-5, with D possibly matching TRBD2 (5 bases). This CDR3 is 16 amino acids long. Per the germline V gene, CDR1 is LGHNA and CDR2 is YNFKEQ. Trimming removed 1 base at V and 4 bases at J, with 16 bases between. CDR3 nucleotides: TGTGCCAGCAGCCAAGGCCCTAGCCTCCCCGGAGAGACCCAGTACTTC. Protein sequence: CASSQGPSLPGETQYF.

This clone was detected a few times. The V call is TRBV5-6, the J call TRBJ1-3, with D maybe TRBD1 (5 bases). Per the germline V gene, CDR1 is SGHDT and CDR2 is YYEEEE. This CDR3 spans 15 amino acids. V was cut by 0 bases and J by 2 bases, with 9 bases left in between. The CDR3 DNA reads TGTGCCAGCAGCTTGGTAGGGGTAACTGGAAACACCATATATTTT. Translation gives CASSLVGVTGNTIYF.

The chain joins TRBV5-6 to TRBJ2-2, with no clear D. Germline values: CDR1 SGHDT, CDR2 YYEEEE. This CDR3 has 15 residues. The V end lost 0 bases, the J end lost 5 bases, and 11 bases lay between the germline ends. The DNA for the CDR3 is TGTGCCAGCAGCTTGGAGAGGCCAACAACCGGGGAGCTGTTTTTT. Residues: CASSLERPTTGELFF.

The chain recombines TRBV5-8 with TRBJ1-4; 9 positions match TRBD1. J gave up 8 bases and V 5 bases, and 7 bases lay outside the gene matches. From germline, CDR1 is SGHTS and CDR2 YDEGEE. This CDR3 is built from 14 residues. Here the CDR3 reads CASSQGQGREKLFF. In nucleotides, the CDR3 is TGTGCCAGCAGTCAGGGACAGGGCCGAGAAAAACTGTTTTTT.

V gene TRBV21-1 combines with J gene TRBJ2-1; TRBD2 reflects the table's D call only, with no check against the DNA. TRBV21-1 is a known pseudogene. There are 16 residues in the CDR3. In DNA form, the CDR3 reads TGTGCCAGCAGCACCTGGGGACTAGCGTCCTTCGATGAGCAGTTCTTC. It is translated as CASSTWGLASFDEQFF.

The V and J genes are TRBV9 and TRBJ2-7, with D possibly TRBD1 on 6 matching bases. Trimming took off 4 bases at V and 1 base at J, with 15 bases between the two ends. This CDR3 is 15 amino acids long. CDR1 is SGDLS, CDR2 YYNGEE, per germline. The CDR3 sequence is CASSRDTRPSYEQYF. CDR3 DNA sequence: TGTGCCAGCAGCAGGGACACCAGGCCATCCTACGAGCAGTACTTC.

This clone was recorded a few times. The V gene is TRBV5-1, the J gene TRBJ1-4, with 8 nucleotides matching TRBD1. This CDR3 spans 14 amino acids. Trimming took 5 bases from V and 6 from J; bases not matched to a gene: 6. Germline CDR1 SGHRS, CDR2 YFSETQ. The CDR3 reads CASSSRGLDEKLFF. CDR3 sequence (DNA): TGCGCCAGCAGTTCCAGGGGGCTTGATGAAAAACTGTTTTTT.

The chain couples TRBV7-9 to TRBJ2-3, with 14 bases aligning to TRBD2. This CDR3 comprises 18 residues. Germline CDR1 reads SEHNR; CDR2 reads FQNEAQ (reference sequence). The junction had 10 bases not matched to a gene; V was cut back by 3 bases and J by 5 bases. CDR3 in amino acids: CASSFSGTSGRGGDTQYF. As DNA, the CDR3 is TGTGCCAGCAGCTTTTCCGGGACTAGCGGGAGAGGGGGAGATACGCAGTATTTT.

This clone has a handful of counts. J is TRBJ1-5 and V is TRBV25-1; D is possibly TRBD1 (6 bases). Between the trimmed V and J ends, which lost 3 bases and 3 bases, there was a span of 9 bases. The CDR3 has 14 residues. In germline, CDR1 is MGHDK, CDR2 SYGVNS. As DNA, the CDR3 is TGTGCCAGCAGTGACCAGGGGTACAATCAGCCCCAGCATTTT. It translates to CASSDQGYNQPQHF. Full variable domain (rest looked up from reference TRBV25-1 and TRBJ1-5): EADIYQTPRYLVIGTGKKITLECSQTMGHDKMYWYQQDPGMELHLIHYSYGVNSTEKGDLSSESTVSRIRTEHFPLTLESARPSHTSQYLCASSDQGYNQPQHFGDGTRLSIL.

This clone showed up just a few times. The chain links TRBV7-2 to TRBJ1-5, with D maybe TRBD1 (6 bases). The CDR3 has 15 residues. Between the trimmed V and J ends, which lost 5 bases and 6 bases, there was a span of 17 bases. Germline CDR1 SGHTA, CDR2 FQGNSA. CDR3 DNA: TGTGCCAGCAGCATCCAACAGGGCAGGGGTCAGCCCCAGCATTTT. It yields the protein CASSIQQGRGQPQHF.

This clone was detected only a few times. The chain employs TRBV28 and TRBJ1-2; D remains ambiguous. V was pared by 2 bases and J by 0 bases, with 10 bases between. Germline assignment: CDR1 MDHEN and CDR2 SYDVKM. The length of the CDR3 is 15 residues. The CDR3 DNA sequence: TGTGCCAGCAGTTTAGAGGCCTCCTCTAACTATGGCTACACCTTC. This sequence encodes CASSLEASSNYGYTF.

This sequence joins TRBV7-9 and TRBJ2-3, with D hard to call. Germline CDR1 is SEHNR and CDR2 is FQNEAQ (reference sequence). The V and J ends lost 3 bases and 0 bases respectively, with 4 bases between them. The CDR3 spans 13 residues. CDR3 nucleotides: TGTGCCAGCAGCTTTATAAGCACAGATACGCAGTATTTT. Amino acids: CASSFISTDTQYF.

This chain links TRBV10-1 with TRBJ1-2; D possibly corresponds to TRBD1 (6 bases). This CDR3 has 14 residues. Trimming pared 8 bases from V and 5 bases from J, leaving 18 bases between. CDR1 WNHNN and CDR2 SYGVQD come from the germline V gene (reference sequence). As DNA, the CDR3 is TGCGCCAGCCCGTCCCCAACAGGGTGTTATGGCTACACCTTC. Residues: CASPSPTGCYGYTF.

In its sample, this clone was seen a few times. The chain carries TRBV7-8 and TRBJ1-1, with D unresolved. The V and J ends lost 7 bases and 4 bases respectively, with 25 bases between them. The CDR3 has 17 amino acids. CDR1 is SGHVS and CDR2 is FQNEAQ in the germline V gene. The DNA of the CDR3 is TGTGCCAGCATCCTCACTTCGGACGAGGACGGGAGCACTGAAGCTTTCTTT. This codes for CASILTSDEDGSTEAFF.

The chain links TRBV6-1 to TRBJ1-4; a weak D match, TRBD1 (5 bases). CDR1 MNHNS and CDR2 SASEGT come from the germline V gene. The CDR3 totals 15 residues. Trimming took off 5 bases at V and 7 bases at J, with 17 bases between the two ends. The CDR3 region is CASSLQDGLGEKLFF. The CDR3 coding sequence is TGTGCCAGCAGTTTACAGGACGGCCTGGGTGAAAAACTGTTTTTT.

As to this clone: The junction differs from germline at one of its ends, possibly a read error. The chain has TRBV30 and TRBJ1-2, with 9 bases fitting TRBD1. Germline V gives CDR1 GTSNPN, CDR2 SVGIG (reference sequence). The CDR3 contains 15 residues. The CDR3 sequence is CAWEAGQGRPYGYKF. In nucleotides, the CDR3 is TGTGCCTGGGAAGCGGGACAGGGCCGACCTTATGGCTACAAATTC.

Here the CDR3 reads CASSPGLAGSYEQYF. The DNA of the CDR3 is TGCGCCAGCAGCCCGGGACTAGCGGGGTCGTACGAGCAGTACTTC. The V gene is TRBV5-1, the J gene TRBJ2-7, with 13 positions matching TRBD2. Per germline, CDR1 SGHRS and CDR2 YFSETQ. The CDR3 loop spans 15 amino acids. With 4 bases clipped from V and 4 bases from J, the junction kept 5 bases outside the gene matches.

This clone appeared a few times. The chain combines TRBV6-1 with TRBJ1-1; D unresolved. The ends were cut back, 5 bases at V and 5 bases at J, with 12 bases in the middle. There are 13 residues in the CDR3. CDR1 is MNHNS, CDR2 SASEGT, per germline. For the CDR3, the DNA is TGTGCCAGCAGTAGACGGGTTAATACTGAAGCTTTCTTT. The encoded protein is CASSRRVNTEAFF.

This clone was seen only a few times. The DNA for the CDR3 is TGTGCCAGCAGTGAGGGGGGACAGCTGGCTTATGAAAAACTGTTTTTT. It specifies CASSEGGQLAYEKLFF. The chain has TRBV25-1 and TRBJ1-4; 7 bases map to TRBD1. The CDR3 totals 16 residues. Germline CDR1 is MGHDK and CDR2 is SYGVNS. V lost 3 bases to trimming and J lost 6 bases; unmatched junction nucleotides: 10. Looking up the rest from reference TRBV25-1 and TRBJ1-4 gives the full variable domain: EADIYQTPRYLVIGTGKKITLECSQTMGHDKMYWYQQDPGMELHLIHYSYGVNSTEKGDLSSESTVSRIRTEHFPLTLESARPSHTSQYLCASSEGGQLAYEKLFFGSGTQLSVL.

This clone has just a few counts. The genes are TRBV7-2 and TRBJ2-5; a weak D match, TRBD2 (6 bases). The J call could be wrong; TRBJ2-7 is a better fit for the DNA end. Germline lookup yields CDR1 SGHTA and CDR2 FQGNSA. The CDR3 is 14 residues long. CDR3 amino acids: CASSVGGAFYEQYF. The CDR3 DNA sequence: TGTGCCAGCAGCGTGGGCGGGGCCTTCTACGAGCAGTACTTC.